Detailed here is one TCR beta chain. The data originate from a study of blood T cell repertoires in COVID-19. Repertoires were generated with immunoSEQ multiplex PCR, while TCRdb's copy carries only in-frame clones and drops some. The sample has fewer than 350,000 clones; 85% are singletons. Participants, about 18 to 100 years old, spanned under 30 US areas. Input material: PBMCs or T cells enriched from blood (not recorded which). This TCR was sampled from a woman aged 50 to 60 who had recovered from COVID-19.

In nucleotides, the CDR3 is TGTGCCACCAGTCAGGGTAGAGGGGAGCTGTTTTTT. Translation: CATSQGRGELFF. V is TRBV24-1 and J is TRBJ2-2, with D maybe TRBD1 (5 bases). Trimming took off 6 bases at V and 8 bases at J, with 9 bases between the two ends. This CDR3 has 12 amino acids. Germline V CDR1 and CDR2: KGHDR, SFDVKD.